The rows below give T cell receptor beta chains drawn from one sample of a study of T-cell memory formation after mild COVID-19. One entry per CDR3 protein results from TCRdb running MiXCR on the 5' RACE reads. Counted here are about 400,000 distinct CDR3 sequences, 20% to 30% occurring once; the ten biggest clones make up about an eighth. Sequenced: PBMCs or a T cell subset sorted from them (not recorded which). These receptors originate from an adult woman who had mild COVID-19 (a few samples of this study predate the infection). Cell type and time point are not known. The CDR3 runs from the conserved cysteine through the conserved F or W. D genes are given only for firm matches. Rows may omit the clone size; those that give it use once, few, many or a size class.

cdr3_nt cdr3_aa j_call v_call clone_size d_call
TGCAGTGCTAGAGTTGCAGGGGGACCCAACTACGAGCAGTACTTC CSARVAGGPNYEQYF TRBJ2-7 TRBV20-1 many TRBD1
TGCAGCGTTGAGACAGGGGGGGGCTATGGCTACACCTTC CSVETGGGYGYTF TRBJ1-2 TRBV29-1 . TRBD1
TGTGCCAGCAGTTATCCGTTGGACAGAGGGTCCTACGAGCAGTACTTC CASSYPLDRGSYEQYF TRBJ2-7 TRBV6-5 . .
TGTGCCAGCAGCTTAGTAGGCGCAGGGTCCACTGAAGCTTTCTTT CASSLVGAGSTEAFF TRBJ1-1 TRBV7-2 . .
TGCGCCAGCAGCCAAGGGGAGGGGGGGCCCTTTGGCACAGATACGCAGTATTTT CASSQGEGGPFGTDTQYF TRBJ2-3 TRBV4-1 . .
TGTGCCAGCAGCCCCCGGCGGAATATGGCAGATACGCAGTATTTT CASSPRRNMADTQYF TRBJ2-3 TRBV12-3/TRBV12-4 . .
TGTGCCAGCAGCTTAGGGAGCCCGCGGCAGAGGAGCGATGGCTACACCTTC CASSLGSPRQRSDGYTF TRBJ1-2 TRBV7-2 . .
TGCGCCAGCAGCTTGAGTCAGCGGGAGGCTAAGGGTGAGCAGTTCTTC CASSLSQREAKGEQFF TRBJ2-1 TRBV5-1 many TRBD2
TGTGCCAGCAGCTTTGGTACAGGGCCTAATGAAAAACTGTTTTTT CASSFGTGPNEKLFF TRBJ1-4 TRBV7-2 . .
TGCAGCGTTTCTCAGGCAAGGGGCCTTACCGGGGAGCTGTTTTTT CSVSQARGLTGELFF TRBJ2-2 TRBV29-1 few .
TGTGCCACCAGTGCCGGATACAATGAGCAGTTCTTC CATSAGYNEQFF TRBJ2-1 TRBV24-1 few .
TGCAGCGTTGAAGAGGGTAACAAAAACATTCAGTACTTC CSVEEGNKNIQYF TRBJ2-4 TRBV29-1 . .
TGTGCCACCAGCAGAGGTTCCGGGACTCCCTCGGGCACCGGGGAGCTGTTTTTT CATSRGSGTPSGTGELFF TRBJ2-2 TRBV15 few .
TGTGCCAGCAGTGCAACAGAGTACCAAGAGACCCAGTACTTC CASSATEYQETQYF TRBJ2-5 TRBV25-1 few .
TGTGCCAGCTCACCTAAGGCCCTAAATTCACCCCTCCACTTT CASSPKALNSPLHF TRBJ1-6 TRBV18 . .
TGTGCCAGCAATCAGGGTTCGACACCCCTCCACTTT CASNQGSTPLHF TRBJ1-6 TRBV12-3/TRBV12-4 many .
TGTGCCAGCAGCCAAGTACGAGCGGAAGCCTACGAGCAGTACTTC CASSQVRAEAYEQYF TRBJ2-7 TRBV4-2 few .
TGTGCCAGCAGTTTGGCCCCTACTATCAATCAGCCCCAGCATTTT CASSLAPTINQPQHF TRBJ1-5 TRBV12-3/TRBV12-4 . .
TGTGCCATCAGGGGGACAGCAGGTGTCGAAGCTTTCTTT CAIRGTAGVEAFF TRBJ1-1 TRBV10-3 . TRBD1
TGTGCCAGCAGTTCGGACAGAACTATGAACACTGAAGCTTTCTTT CASSSDRTMNTEAFF TRBJ1-1 TRBV2 few .
TGCGCCAGCAGCCAAGATGGAGACATCCGCACAGATACGCAGTATTTT CASSQDGDIRTDTQYF TRBJ2-3 TRBV4-1 . .
TGTGCCAGCAGCTACCGACAGGGGTCTCCCTACGAGCAGTACTTC CASSYRQGSPYEQYF TRBJ2-7 TRBV7-9 many TRBD1
TGTGCCAGCAGAGCTCCCGGGACAGATAACTATGGCTACACCTTC CASRAPGTDNYGYTF TRBJ1-2 TRBV12-3/TRBV12-4 . TRBD1
TGTGCCAGCAGTTTGGGGACTAGGGCGATTCGGGAGCTGTTTTTT CASSLGTRAIRELFF TRBJ2-2 TRBV28 few TRBD2
TGTGCCAGCACCATCTCAGGGGATTGGACTGAAGCTTTCTTT CASTISGDWTEAFF TRBJ1-1 TRBV12-3/TRBV12-4 . .